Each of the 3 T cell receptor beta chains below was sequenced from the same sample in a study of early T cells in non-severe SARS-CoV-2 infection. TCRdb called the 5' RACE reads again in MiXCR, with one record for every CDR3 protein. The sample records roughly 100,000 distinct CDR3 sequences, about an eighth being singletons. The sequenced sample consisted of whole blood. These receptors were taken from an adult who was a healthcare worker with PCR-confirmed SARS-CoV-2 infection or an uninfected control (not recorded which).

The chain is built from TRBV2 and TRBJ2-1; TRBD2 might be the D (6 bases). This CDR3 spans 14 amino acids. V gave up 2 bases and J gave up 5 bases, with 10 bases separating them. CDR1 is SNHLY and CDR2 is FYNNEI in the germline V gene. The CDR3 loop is CASSEFGLNNEQFF. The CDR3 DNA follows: TGTGCCAGCAGTGAATTCGGACTAAACAATGAGCAGTTCTTC.

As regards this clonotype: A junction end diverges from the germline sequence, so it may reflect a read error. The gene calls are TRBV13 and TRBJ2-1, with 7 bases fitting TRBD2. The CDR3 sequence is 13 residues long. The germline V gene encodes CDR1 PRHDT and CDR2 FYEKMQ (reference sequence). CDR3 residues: CASSFRSLADPIF. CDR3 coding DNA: TGTGCCAGCAGCTTTCGTAGCCTAGCGGATCCCATCTTC.

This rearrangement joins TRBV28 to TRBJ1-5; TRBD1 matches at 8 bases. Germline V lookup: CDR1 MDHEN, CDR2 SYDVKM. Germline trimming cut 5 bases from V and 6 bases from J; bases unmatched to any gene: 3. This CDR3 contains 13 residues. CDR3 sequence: CASSGTGSQPQHF. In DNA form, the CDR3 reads TGTGCCAGCAGTGGGACAGGCTCTCAGCCCCAGCATTTT.